Described below is a single T cell receptor (beta chain) sequence and its context. The sample originates from a study of T cell changes during pregnancy in multiple sclerosis. The CDR3 runs 17 residues. Losses at the gene ends were 3 bases for V and 7 bases for J; bases not matched to a gene: 13. Germline CDR1 and CDR2: KGHSH and LQKENI. The assay was immunoSEQ multiplex PCR, and TCRdb's table has in-frame clones only and misses some. The data show approximately 69,000 clones, with just over 90% seen just once and approximately 2% held by the top ten. This TCR derives from a female donor in good health, enrolled as a control in a pregnancy study. The J gene is TRBJ1-2, the V gene TRBV18; 11 bases are a match to TRBD1. Sequenced here: peripheral blood, sampled in the second trimester of pregnancy. The chain's CDR3 is CASSPDPGTGGVGGYTF. The CDR3, as DNA: TGTGCCAGCTCACCGGACCCCGGGACAGGGGGTGTAGGTGGCTACACCTTC.